The 29 T cell receptor beta chains below come from one sample, sequenced in a study of OX40 agonist ivuxolimab in advanced cancers. Some clones are missing from TCRdb's copy, which holds only in-frame ones; the method was immunoSEQ multiplex PCR. The table has fewer than 85,000 clones, 65% to 85% seen once; the top ten hold about 4.8%. Sample: CD4+ or CD8+ T cells sorted from blood, taken in a trial of the OX40 agonist ivuxolimab. Receptors were obtained from an adult with an advanced solid tumor such as melanoma, head and neck, liver or kidney cancer.

The chain joins TRBV7-3 to TRBJ2-6; TRBD2 matches 8 bases. This CDR3 comprises 18 residues. Per germline, CDR1 SGHTA and CDR2 FQGTGA. V dropped 5 bases and J dropped 0; count of bases not matched to a gene: 9. CDR3 amino acids: CASSLLQRGSSGANVLTF. The CDR3 region has the DNA TGTGCCAGCAGCCTCCTACAGCGGGGGAGCTCTGGGGCCAACGTCCTGACTTTC.

The chain joins TRBV5-1 to TRBJ2-7, with 7 bases identical to TRBD1. Germline assignment: CDR1 SGHRS and CDR2 YFSETQ. The CDR3 is 14 amino acids. Trimming cost V 4 bases and J 1 base; bases outside gene matches: 5. The CDR3 coding sequence is TGCGCCAGCAGCCACTTGACAGGGTCCTACGAGCAGTACTTC. Translating gives CASSHLTGSYEQYF.

The J gene is TRBJ1-2, the V gene TRBV13, with TRBD1 as a possible D gene (5 bases). The V end was cut by 3 bases, the J end by 6 bases, with 14 bases between. CDR3 length: 14 residues. The V gene's germline CDR1 is PRHDT and CDR2 FYEKMQ (reference sequence). This chain's CDR3 is CASSLGRGGNGYTF. CDR3 coding DNA: TGTGCCAGCAGCTTGGGACGTGGGGGGAATGGCTACACCTTC.

This clone was found once. The rearrangement joins TRBV6-1 to TRBJ1-4, with D uncertain. Trimming pared 3 bases from V and 8 bases from J, leaving 13 bases between. Germline loops: CDR1 MNHNS, CDR2 SASEGT. The CDR3 covers 14 residues. The CDR3, as DNA: TGTGCCAGCAGTGACAGTGGTGCAAGGGAAAAACTGTTTTTT. Translated, it gives CASSDSGAREKLFF.

V is TRBV2 and J is TRBJ2-7, with D perhaps matching TRBD2 (5 bases). CDR1 is SNHLY and CDR2 is FYNNEI in the germline V gene. The CDR3 is made up of 10 amino acids. V lost 10 bases and J lost 3, with 7 bases in between. The CDR3 DNA sequence: TGTGCCATACGGGGCTACGAGCAGTACTTC. As protein: CAIRGYEQYF.

DNA for the CDR3: TGTGCCAGCAGCCCTGGCGGGGGGGGCACAGATACGCAGTATTTT. Translating gives CASSPGGGGTDTQYF. The genes are TRBV4-2 and TRBJ2-3; 9 positions agree with TRBD2. With 4 bases clipped from V and 1 base from J, the junction kept 3 bases outside the gene matches. CDR3 size: 15 residues. Germline values: CDR1 LGHNA, CDR2 YNFKEQ.

This chain connects TRBV6-1 to TRBJ2-7; no clear D gene. CDR1 MNHNS and CDR2 SASEGT come from the germline V gene. The length of the CDR3 is 14 residues. Deletions cut 2 bases from V and 0 bases from J, with 8 bases between. This CDR3 is CASSERYGSYEQYF. The CDR3 nucleotides read TGTGCCAGCAGTGAACGGTACGGCTCCTACGAGCAGTACTTC.

The chain employs TRBV10-3 and TRBJ2-7; D gene unclear. The CDR3 totals 15 residues. Germline V gene sequence: CDR1 ENHRY, CDR2 SYGVKD. Trimming took off 0 bases at V and 3 bases at J, with 12 bases between the two ends. CDR3 DNA: TGTGCCATCAGTGAGTCCGGCGCTGGCTACTACGAGCAGTACTTC. Its translation is CAISESGAGYYEQYF.

This chain links TRBV19 with TRBJ2-1; TRBD2 aligns across 13 bases. Trimming removed 10 bases from V and 7 bases from J; junction bases left unmatched: 7. The CDR3 has 14 amino acids. CDR1 is LNHDA, CDR2 SQIVND, per germline (reference sequence). The CDR3: CATQGLAGKNEQFF. CDR3 coding DNA: TGTGCCACCCAGGGACTAGCGGGGAAGAATGAGCAGTTCTTC.

The V gene is TRBV7-8, the J gene TRBJ2-5; tentatively, D is TRBD1 (6 bases). Trimming left V 7 bases short and J 5 bases short, with 17 bases between. Germline CDR1 is SGHVS and CDR2 is FQNEAQ. This CDR3 region has 14 residues. The CDR3 spells CASNQQGRGETQYF. The DNA of the CDR3 is TGTGCCAGCAACCAACAGGGACGGGGCGAGACCCAGTACTTC. The complete variable domain, with remaining parts taken from reference TRBV7-8 and TRBJ2-5, reads GAGVSQSPRYKVAKRGQDVALRCDPISGHVSLFWYQQALGQGPEFLTYFQNEAQLDKSGLPSDRFFAERPEGSVSTLKIQRTQQEDSAVYLCASNQQGRGETQYFGPGTRLLVL.

The gene calls are TRBV6-1 and TRBJ1-2; a possible D gene is TRBD1 (6 bases). V gave up 1 base and J gave up 5 bases, with 14 bases separating them. The germline V gene has CDR1 MNHNS and CDR2 SASEGT. The CDR3 spans 15 residues. For the CDR3, the DNA is TGTGCCAGCAGTGAAGGGGGGGGCGATCAATATGGCTACACCTTC. Protein sequence: CASSEGGGDQYGYTF.

The chain links TRBV7-9 to TRBJ1-1, with TRBD1 as a possible D gene (5 bases). Germline CDR1 and CDR2: SEHNR and FQNEAQ (reference sequence). V was trimmed by 0 bases and J by 1 base, leaving 15 bases between them. The CDR3 is made up of 17 amino acids. Here the CDR3 reads CASSLAWAGRTNTEAFF. CDR3 bases: TGTGCCAGCAGCTTAGCTTGGGCAGGGAGAACGAACACTGAAGCTTTCTTT.

J is TRBJ2-5 and V is TRBV29-1, with 7 bases fitting TRBD1. Trimming removed 6 bases from V and 0 bases from J; junction bases left unmatched: 7. The CDR3 runs to 14 residues. CDR1 SQVTM and CDR2 ANQGSEA come from the germline V gene. The CDR3 region is CSVPRQGDQETQYF. CDR3 coding DNA: TGCAGCGTCCCCAGACAGGGCGACCAAGAGACCCAGTACTTC.

The chain joins TRBV6-5 to TRBJ2-5, with D possibly being TRBD2 (5 bases). Germline CDR1 and CDR2: MNHEY and SVGAGI. The CDR3 runs to 14 residues. V dropped 7 bases and J dropped 4 bases, with 16 bases sitting between them. The CDR3 DNA sequence: TGTGCCAGCAAACCCAGCGGCGGTGGAGAGACCCAGTACTTC. Amino acids: CASKPSGGGETQYF.

The genes are TRBV7-6 and TRBJ1-1, with a tentative D call TRBD1 (6 bases). Per germline, CDR1 SGHVS and CDR2 FNYEAQ. V was trimmed by 0 bases and J by 3 bases, leaving 11 bases between them. This CDR3 spans 15 amino acids. The DNA of the CDR3 is TGTGCCAGCAGCTTAGCACAGGGACGGGACACTGAAGCTTTCTTT. This translates into CASSLAQGRDTEAFF.

The table lists this clone with a few counts. CDR3 in amino acids: CASSKDGQGASGELFF. CDR3 in DNA: TGTGCCAGCAGCAAGGATGGACAGGGGGCAAGCGGGGAGCTGTTTTTT. J is TRBJ2-2 and V is TRBV21-1; the table assigns TRBD1, which was not confirmed against the DNA. TRBV21-1 is flagged as a pseudogene. The CDR3 is 16 amino acids.

CDR3 DNA sequence: TGTGCCAGCAGCACAGGGGCCCTCTCTGGAAACACCATATATTTT. Translating it yields CASSTGALSGNTIYF. This chain connects TRBV9 to TRBJ1-3; 7 bases fit TRBD1. The trim removed 4 bases at V and 0 bases at J, leaving 4 bases unmatched. Germline CDR1 SGDLS, CDR2 YYNGEE. The CDR3 has 15 amino acids.

The genes are TRBV7-9 and TRBJ2-6, with a tentative D call TRBD2 (5 bases). The CDR3 has 15 amino acids. Germline loops: CDR1 SEHNR, CDR2 FQNEAQ (reference sequence). Deletions cut 5 bases from V and 4 bases from J, with 12 bases between. The CDR3 DNA is TGTGCCAGCAGCCGAGGTGAGGGAGGGGCCAACGTCCTGACTTTC. Protein product: CASSRGEGGANVLTF.

This chain uses TRBV19 with TRBJ1-2; maybe TRBD1 (6 bases). V shed 3 bases and J shed 8 bases, with 13 bases lying between them. CDR3 length equals 13 residues. Germline CDR1 and CDR2: LNHDA and SQIVND (reference sequence). CDR3: CASSIEQGGGYTF. The CDR3 region has the DNA TGTGCCAGTAGTATTGAACAGGGTGGCGGCTACACCTTC.

This clone is medium-sized in the sample. The chain carries TRBV10-3 and TRBJ2-2, with a weak D call TRBD2 (6 bases). CDR1 and CDR2 (germline): ENHRY, SYGVKD. The CDR3 spans 16 residues. Between the trimmed V and J ends, which lost 1 base and 1 base, there was a span of 10 bases. DNA for the CDR3: TGTGCCATCAGTGAGTGGGGACTCTTGAACACCGGGGAGCTGTTTTTT. As protein: CAISEWGLLNTGELFF.

V usage is TRBV4-2 and J usage is TRBJ1-2; no clear D. The CDR3 has 12 residues. The germline CDR1 and CDR2 sequences are LGHNA and YNFKEQ. The V end lost 1 base, the J end lost 8 bases, and 8 bases lay between the germline ends. CDR3 amino acids: CASSQAEGGYTF. The CDR3 bases are TGTGCCAGCAGCCAAGCGGAGGGCGGCTACACCTTC.

The V gene is TRBV5-1, the J gene TRBJ2-5, with D possibly matching TRBD2 (5 bases). This CDR3 comprises 15 residues. Trimming took 2 bases from V and 5 from J, leaving 16 bases between them. In germline, CDR1 is SGHRS, CDR2 YFSETQ. The CDR3 DNA is TGCGCCAGCAGCTTCCTAGGACTGATGAGCGAGACCCAGTACTTC. Translated, it gives CASSFLGLMSETQYF.

The chain couples TRBV10-3 to TRBJ2-3; D tentatively fits TRBD1 or TRBD2 (6 bases each). This CDR3 region has 15 residues. V shed 2 bases and J shed 0 bases, with 9 bases lying between them. Germline V gives CDR1 ENHRY, CDR2 SYGVKD. The CDR3 sequence: CAISEGGGSTDTQYF. CDR3 nucleotide sequence: TGTGCCATCAGTGAGGGAGGGGGAAGCACAGATACGCAGTATTTT.

The chain links TRBV10-3 to TRBJ2-3, with 11 bases identical to TRBD1. The V gene's germline CDR1 is ENHRY and CDR2 SYGVKD. Trimming cost V 2 bases and J 5 bases; bases outside gene matches: 3. The length of the CDR3 is 15 residues. CDR3 residues: CAISEIGTGGDTQYF. CDR3 DNA: TGTGCCATCAGTGAGATCGGGACAGGGGGAGATACGCAGTATTTT.

The chain couples TRBV11-2 to TRBJ2-7, with D hard to call. Germline V lookup: CDR1 SGHAT, CDR2 FQNNGV. V was cut by 4 bases and J by 2 bases, with 9 bases left in between. This CDR3 is built from 13 residues. The CDR3 region is CASSSYRTYEQYF. The CDR3 DNA reads as TGTGCCAGCAGCTCCTACCGGACCTACGAGCAGTACTTC.

The V gene is TRBV5-6, the J gene TRBJ1-6; D not resolved. The CDR3 covers 16 residues. Trimming pared 3 bases from V and 1 base from J, leaving 11 bases between. Germline lookup yields CDR1 SGHDT and CDR2 YYEEEE. The CDR3 is CASSYSEGSYNSPLHF. The CDR3 coding sequence is TGTGCCAGCAGCTATTCCGAGGGTTCCTATAATTCACCCCTCCACTTT.

The rearrangement joins TRBV11-3 to TRBJ2-1, with D perhaps TRBD1 (5 bases). Germline V lookup: CDR1 SGHNT, CDR2 YENEEA. CDR3 length equals 12 residues. Deletions cut 5 bases from V and 7 bases from J, with 9 bases between. Here the CDR3 reads CASSGAGNEQFF. The CDR3 DNA is TGTGCCAGCAGCGGGGCCGGGAATGAGCAGTTCTTC.

The chain uses TRBV10-3 and TRBJ1-1, with no clear D. The CDR3 contains 16 residues. Trimming pared 2 bases from V and 3 bases from J, leaving 16 bases between. CDR1 ENHRY and CDR2 SYGVKD come from the germline V gene. The CDR3 nucleotides are TGTGCCATCAGTGAGGAGGGCTCCCCCGGGGACACTGAAGCTTTCTTT. Translated, it gives CAISEEGSPGDTEAFF.

The J gene is TRBJ2-3, the V gene TRBV5-1; D might be TRBD1 (5 bases). Germline V lookup: CDR1 SGHRS, CDR2 YFSETQ. V dropped 4 bases and J dropped 1 base, with 19 bases sitting between them. This CDR3 is 17 amino acids long. The CDR3 loop is CASSLTSRTHRTDTQYF. CDR3 DNA: TGCGCCAGCAGCCTGACCTCCCGGACACACCGCACAGATACGCAGTATTTT.